This TCR beta chain was captured by sequencing in a study of T cell clonality in common variable immunodeficiency. Study conclusions and caveats: CVID patient heterogeneity limited repertoire-clinical complication correlations.

The data were produced by immunoSEQ multiplex PCR, yet TCRdb's version contains in-frame clones alone and is incomplete. The sample yields approximately 46,000 clones, without any singletons. This clone was found many times. What it binds is unknown. The receptor was isolated from a person aged 18 to 75 in good health. Sequencing was done on a sample of peripheral blood mononuclear cells.

CDR3 in amino acids: CASSESQGADTQYF. The sequenced CDR3 bases are TGTGCCAGCAGTGAAAGTCAGGGTGCAGATACG. The chain links TRBV6-1 to TRBJ2-3; possibly TRBD1 for D (5 bases). The observed sequence ends 3 residues before the CDR3 terminus, with the missing tail filled in from the germline J gene. V was shortened by 2 bases and J by 4 bases, with 10 bases between the two germline ends. CDR1 and CDR2 from the germline V gene are MNHNS and SASEGT. This CDR3 has 14 residues.